One sample yielded the 29 T cell receptor beta chains listed below, sequenced in a study of cytomegalovirus exposure and HLA in healthy donors. Sequencing was performed with immunoSEQ multiplex PCR; in TCRdb, only in-frame clones are kept and a portion is missing. The sample carries about 360,000 clones, around 86% recorded once. The sample consisted of PBMCs. All receptors derive from a woman under 30 in good health and CMV-seronegative.

This chain uses TRBV6-1 with TRBJ1-1, with a possible D match to TRBD1 (5 bases). CDR3 length equals 15 residues. V gave up 6 bases and J gave up 8 bases, with 22 bases separating them. Germline loops: CDR1 MNHNS, CDR2 SASEGT. The CDR3 coding sequence is TGTGCCAGCAGGCCGCAAACCCAGGGCGGAATAGAAGCTTTCTTT. It translates to CASRPQTQGGIEAFF.

The genes are TRBV5-6 and TRBJ1-1, with TRBD1 identical over 7 bases. Germline assignment: CDR1 SGHDT and CDR2 YYEEEE. This CDR3 spans 15 amino acids. The V gene end was trimmed by 9 bases and the J gene end by 0 bases; junction bases not matched to a gene: 11. CDR3 protein: CATGRDRKLNTEAFF. CDR3 nucleotides: TGTGCCACCGGCCGGGACAGAAAGTTGAACACTGAAGCTTTCTTT.

V is TRBV6-1 and J is TRBJ2-7; D is ambiguous. Trimming removed 2 bases at V and 12 bases at J, with 11 bases between. Germline CDR1 is MNHNS and CDR2 is SASEGT. The CDR3 totals 11 residues. CDR3 protein: CASSETGLRYF. In DNA form, the CDR3 reads TGTGCCAGCAGTGAAACTGGTCTGCGGTACTTC.

The chain is built from TRBV5-8 and TRBJ2-3; 13 bases line up with TRBD2. V gave up 1 base and J gave up 7 bases; unmatched junction bases: 9. This CDR3 spans 17 amino acids. Per the germline V gene, CDR1 is SGHTS and CDR2 is YDEGEE. CDR3 in DNA: TGTGCCAGCAGCTTGACCCTGACTAGCGGGGGGTCTAATACGCAGTATTTT. This sequence encodes CASSLTLTSGGSNTQYF.

The chain recombines TRBV6-5 with TRBJ1-2; 7 nucleotides agree with TRBD1. Germline CDR1 is MNHEY and CDR2 is SVGAGI. V was pared by 6 bases and J by 5 bases, with 6 bases of the junction left unmatched. The CDR3 spans 13 residues. The CDR3 DNA sequence: TGTGCCAGCAGCAGGGACAGAAAATATGGCTACACCTTC. Encoded protein: CASSRDRKYGYTF.

The rearrangement links TRBV7-2 to TRBJ2-5, with D possibly matching TRBD2 (5 bases). V was pared by 0 bases and J by 1 base, with 6 bases between. This CDR3 contains 14 residues. Germline V gene sequence: CDR1 SGHTA, CDR2 FQGNSA. CDR3 bases: TGTGCCAGCAGCTTAGCGGGAGCCCAAGAGACCCAGTACTTC. Protein: CASSLAGAQETQYF.

Only a few counts were recorded for this clone. The V and J genes are TRBV10-1 and TRBJ1-2; D gene unclear. The length of the CDR3 is 13 residues. Trimming removed 6 bases at V and 2 bases at J, with 10 bases between. Germline CDR1 is WNHNN and CDR2 is SYGVQD (reference sequence). As DNA, the CDR3 is TGCGCCAGCAGCACGGCCAGGAACTATGGCTACACCTTC. It codes for CASSTARNYGYTF.

This chain links TRBV7-8 with TRBJ2-7; 9 bases match TRBD2. Germline CDR1 and CDR2: SGHVS and FQNEAQ. This CDR3 region has 16 residues. After removal of 5 bases from V and 4 bases from J, the junction contained 12 bases not matched to a gene. CDR3 in amino acids: CASSPTRLAGLYEQYF. In DNA, the CDR3 is TGTGCCAGCAGCCCCACCCGGCTAGCGGGATTATACGAGCAGTACTTC.

V gene TRBV15 combines with J gene TRBJ2-1; TRBD2 matches 8 bases. Germline CDR1 reads LNHNV; CDR2 reads YYDKDF (reference sequence). The V gene end was trimmed by 2 bases and the J gene end by 5 bases; junction bases not matched to a gene: 5. This CDR3 region has 15 residues. For the CDR3, the DNA is TGTGCCACCAGCAGACAACTAGCGGTAGACAATGAGCAGTTCTTC. This codes for CATSRQLAVDNEQFF. Together with reference TRBV15 and TRBJ2-1, the CDR3 gives the full variable domain: DAMVIQNPRYQVTQFGKPVTLSCSQTLNHNVMYWYQQKSSQAPKLLFHYYDKDFNNEADTPDNFQSRRPNTSFCFLDIRSPGLGDTAMYLCATSRQLAVDNEQFFGPGTRLTVL.

The rearrangement links TRBV10-1 to TRBJ2-1, with TRBD1 identical over 11 bases. Per the germline V gene, CDR1 is WNHNN and CDR2 is SYGVQD (reference sequence). This CDR3 spans 19 amino acids. V lost 1 base and J lost 3; bases outside the gene matches: 11. DNA of the CDR3: TGCGCCAGCAGTGAGTTCTCCTCCCTCGGGACAGGGGGCTACAATGAGCAGTTCTTC. The encoded protein is CASSEFSSLGTGGYNEQFF.

The J gene is TRBJ2-7, the V gene TRBV7-9; TRBD1 might be the D (6 bases). This CDR3 comprises 17 residues. V was clipped by 8 bases and J by 2 bases, with 25 bases between them. Germline loops: CDR1 SEHNR, CDR2 FQNEAQ (reference sequence). CDR3 sequence: CASEAPGNRVGTYEQYF. The CDR3 nucleotides are TGTGCCAGCGAGGCACCCGGGAACAGGGTGGGGACCTACGAGCAGTACTTC. The full variable domain, rest sourced from reference TRBV7-9 and TRBJ2-7, is DTGVSQNPRHKITKRGQNVTFRCDPISEHNRLYWYRQTLGQGPEFLTYFQNEAQLEKSRLLSDRFSAERPKGSFSTLEIQRTEQGDSAMYLCASEAPGNRVGTYEQYFGPGTRLTVT.

V and J are TRBV19 and TRBJ2-1; 7 nucleotides line up with TRBD1. CDR1 LNHDA and CDR2 SQIVND come from the germline V gene (reference sequence). The CDR3 has 14 residues. V shed 9 bases and J 6 bases; nucleotides not matched to a gene: 11. The CDR3 protein is CASRGTDPSNEQFF. The CDR3 bases are TGTGCCAGCAGAGGGACAGACCCCTCCAATGAGCAGTTCTTC.

This clone was seen a handful of times. DNA for the CDR3: TGTGCCAGCGCGACAGGGCCCTCTGGGGCCAACGTCCTGACTTTC. It specifies CASATGPSGANVLTF. The chain carries TRBV6-5 and TRBJ2-6; TRBD1 agrees at 7 bases. V trimming: 8 bases; J trimming: 0 bases; junction bases outside the gene matches: 4. The germline V gene encodes CDR1 MNHEY and CDR2 SVGAGI. This CDR3 has 15 residues.

V is TRBV25-1 and J is TRBJ1-4; 9 nucleotides match TRBD1. The CDR3 runs 16 residues. Per the germline V gene, CDR1 is MGHDK and CDR2 is SYGVNS. The junction had 9 bases not matched to a gene; V was cut back by 4 bases and J by 6 bases. DNA of the CDR3: TGTGCCAGCAGTGTCTACAGGGGGCGCGGGGATGAAAAACTGTTTTTT. Encoded protein: CASSVYRGRGDEKLFF.

This rearrangement joins TRBV19 to TRBJ1-3, with D perhaps TRBD1 (5 bases). From germline, CDR1 is LNHDA and CDR2 SQIVND (reference sequence). V was cut by 3 bases and J by 0 bases, with 18 bases left in between. The CDR3 has 18 amino acids. The CDR3 DNA sequence: TGTGCCAGTAGTATGTTCCTCTTGGACATCAGCTCTGGAAACACCATATATTTT. Translation: CASSMFLLDISSGNTIYF.

As to this clone: This same CDR3 is encoded by further DNA sequences in the sample. The chain couples TRBV2 to TRBJ2-7; no clear D. Per the germline V gene, CDR1 is SNHLY and CDR2 is FYNNEI. V gave up 5 bases and J gave up 2 bases, with 4 bases separating them. The CDR3 is 11 amino acids. The CDR3 reads CASSPAYEQYF. The DNA for the CDR3 is TGTGCCAGCAGTCCGGCCTACGAGCAGTACTTC. Full variable domain (outside the CDR3, taken from reference TRBV2 and TRBJ2-7): EPEVTQTPSHQVTQMGQEVILRCVPISNHLYFYWYRQILGQKVEFLVSFYNNEISEKSEIFDDQFSVERPDGSNFTLKIRSTKLEDSAMYFCASSPAYEQYFGPGTRLTVT.

The chain recombines TRBV28 with TRBJ1-2; D remains unclear. Per germline, CDR1 MDHEN and CDR2 SYDVKM. The CDR3 contains 12 residues. The V end lost 7 bases, the J end lost 8 bases, and 14 bases lay between the germline ends. The CDR3 coding sequence is TGTGCCAGCACCGGGAATCCCGTAGGCTACACCTTC. Its translation: CASTGNPVGYTF.

This chain links TRBV5-5 with TRBJ2-7; 7 bases line up with TRBD1. CDR1 is SGHKS and CDR2 is YYEKEE in the germline V gene (reference sequence). V was clipped by 4 bases and J by 2 bases; unmatched bases: 6. CDR3 length equals 14 residues. DNA of the CDR3: TGTGCCAGCAGCCTGGGACAGCCCCCCTACGAGCAGTACTTC. This translates into CASSLGQPPYEQYF.

This chain connects TRBV18 to TRBJ1-6; 7 bases align to TRBD1. V lost 5 bases, J lost 7 bases, and 5 bases stayed unmatched. The CDR3 is 14 amino acids. CDR1 KGHSH and CDR2 LQKENI come from the germline V gene. For the CDR3, the DNA is TGTGCCAGCTCAGGACAGGTCCAAAATTCACCCCTCCACTTT. This translates into CASSGQVQNSPLHF.

V is TRBV7-9 and J is TRBJ1-5, with 7 bases that match TRBD1. V dropped 1 base and J dropped 3; count of bases not matched to a gene: 3. The CDR3 has 15 amino acids. Looked up from germline, CDR1 is SEHNR and CDR2 is FQNEAQ (reference sequence). DNA for the CDR3: TGTGCCAGCAGCTTAGAACAGGGGATCAATCAGCCCCAGCATTTT. Its protein is CASSLEQGINQPQHF. Complete variable domain (other parts from reference TRBV7-9 and TRBJ1-5): DTGVSQNPRHKITKRGQNVTFRCDPISEHNRLYWYRQTLGQGPEFLTYFQNEAQLEKSRLLSDRFSAERPKGSFSTLEIQRTEQGDSAMYLCASSLEQGINQPQHFGDGTRLSIL.

The chain employs TRBV7-2 and TRBJ1-1; no definite D call. There are 13 residues in the CDR3. V was cut by 1 base and J by 2 bases, with 5 bases left in between. CDR1 is SGHTA, CDR2 FQGNSA, per germline. CDR3 nucleotides: TGTGCCAGCAGCTTAGGTTCTAACACTGAAGCTTTCTTT. Protein sequence: CASSLGSNTEAFF.

The chain is built from TRBV7-3 and TRBJ2-1, with 11 nucleotides matching TRBD2. The CDR3 is made up of 15 amino acids. With 5 bases clipped from V and 8 bases from J, the junction kept 8 bases outside the gene matches. CDR1 is SGHTA, CDR2 FQGTGA, per germline. CDR3 nucleotide sequence: TGTGCCAGCAGCCATGGGACTAGCGGCGCGTATGAGCAGTTCTTC. Amino acid sequence: CASSHGTSGAYEQFF.

The gene calls are TRBV4-1 and TRBJ2-7, with TRBD1 as a possible D gene (6 bases). Germline CDR1 and CDR2: MGHRA and YSYEKL. The CDR3 runs 13 residues. Between the trimmed V and J ends, which lost 3 bases and 6 bases, there was a span of 12 bases. The CDR3 spells CASSQKQGSEQYF. CDR3 sequence (DNA): TGCGCCAGCAGCCAGAAACAGGGTAGCGAGCAGTACTTC.

The rearrangement uses TRBV2 and TRBJ2-7; 11 positions match TRBD1. V was clipped by 9 bases and J by 5 bases; unmatched bases: 21. The CDR3 has 18 amino acids. From germline, CDR1 is SNHLY and CDR2 FYNNEI. CDR3 sequence: CASLLRDRGTRGGDEQYF. For the CDR3, the DNA is TGTGCCAGTCTTCTCCGGGACAGGGGGACCCGGGGGGGTGACGAGCAGTACTTC.

The chain uses TRBV19 and TRBJ2-1; 8 bases are shared with TRBD1. The CDR3 spans 15 residues. Germline V gene data show CDR1 as LNHDA and CDR2 as SQIVND (reference sequence). V shed 5 bases, J shed 4 bases, and the junction held 7 bases outside the gene matches. In DNA, the CDR3 is TGTGCCAGTAGTCCCGGGACAGGCGATTACAATGAGCAGTTCTTC. Translating it yields CASSPGTGDYNEQFF.

The rearrangement uses TRBV10-2 and TRBJ2-2, with 10 bases identical to TRBD2. J was trimmed by 5 bases and V by 0 bases; bases with no gene match: 6. The CDR3 extends over 17 amino acids. Germline-derived CDR1 and CDR2 are WSHSY and SAAADI. The CDR3 is CASSESMLAGETGELFF. CDR3 DNA sequence: TGCGCCAGCAGTGAGTCGATGCTAGCGGGAGAAACCGGGGAGCTGTTTTTT.

V is TRBV4-1 and J is TRBJ2-2; TRBD2 matches 14 bases. In germline, CDR1 is MGHRA, CDR2 YSYEKL. The CDR3 sequence is 18 residues long. V was pared by 3 bases and J by 3 bases, with 6 bases of the junction left unmatched. The CDR3 loop reads CASSHGGLAGGDTGELFF. The CDR3 DNA sequence: TGCGCCAGCAGCCACGGAGGACTAGCGGGAGGTGACACCGGGGAGCTGTTTTTT.

V usage is TRBV7-9 and J usage is TRBJ2-7; a weak D match, TRBD2 (6 bases). Per germline, CDR1 SEHNR and CDR2 FQNEAQ (reference sequence). The germline V and J ends were trimmed by 0 bases and 12 bases, with 21 bases remaining between them. This CDR3 is built from 15 residues. The CDR3 here is CASSLATGVSHPGYF. The CDR3 DNA reads TGTGCCAGCAGCTTAGCGACGGGGGTTAGCCACCCAGGGTACTTC.

This chain uses TRBV5-1 with TRBJ2-5; TRBD1 might be the D (5 bases). The length of the CDR3 is 13 residues. V was pared by 2 bases and J by 4 bases, with 9 bases between. CDR1 and CDR2 (germline): SGHRS, YFSETQ. Here the CDR3 DNA reads TGCGCCAGCAGCTTAATGGGGCCAGAGACCCAGTACTTC. Protein sequence: CASSLMGPETQYF.